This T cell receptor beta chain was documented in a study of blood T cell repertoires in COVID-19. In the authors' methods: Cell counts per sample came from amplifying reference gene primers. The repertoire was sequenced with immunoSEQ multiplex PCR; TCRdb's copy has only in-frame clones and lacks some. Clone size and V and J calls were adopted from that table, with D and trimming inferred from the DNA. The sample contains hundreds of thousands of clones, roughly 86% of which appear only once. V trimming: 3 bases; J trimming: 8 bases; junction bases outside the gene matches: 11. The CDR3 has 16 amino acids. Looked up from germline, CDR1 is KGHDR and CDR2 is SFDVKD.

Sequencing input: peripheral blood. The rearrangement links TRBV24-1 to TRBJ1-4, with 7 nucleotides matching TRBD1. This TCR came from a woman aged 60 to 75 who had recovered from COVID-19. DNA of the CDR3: TGTGCCACCAGTGATCCTCGACAGGGAGGAGGCGAAAAACTGTTTTTT. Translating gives CATSDPRQGGGEKLFF.